What follows describes a single T cell receptor (beta chain). As yet, its antigen is unknown. V lost 4 bases to trimming and J lost 3 bases; unmatched junction nucleotides: 7. CDR3 length equals 15 residues. CDR1 is MGHRA and CDR2 is YSYEKL in the germline V gene. The test was conducted at deep level. Profiling relied on immunoSEQ multiplex PCR, and the TCRdb table lists in-frame clones only, not all of them. This sample has around 2.1 million clones, with approximately 96% found just once. This sample is part of a study of shared clonotypes between healthy human individuals. Notes on the study in general: Compared with memory subsets, naive subsets generally had larger estimated richness. It was expected that sequencing depth would affect clonotype sharing among donors. When compared with the clonotypes that were shared by all four sorted-subset donors, the non-shared clonotypes turned out to have lower generation probabilities.

The sequence came from a man in his late teens or twenties in good health. The chain employs TRBV4-1 and TRBJ2-7, with 9 bases matching TRBD1. Sequenced input: naive CD4+ T cells sorted from blood. The sample's subset: CD45RA+ positively selected. CDR3 amino acids: CASSPSRDRVYEQYF. The CDR3 nucleotides read TGCGCCAGCAGCCCGTCCCGGGACAGGGTCTACGAGCAGTACTTC.